The T cell receptor (beta chain) described here comes from a study of blood T cell repertoires in COVID-19. Overall study: Italy, Spain and the United States were the sources of the convalescent and acute COVID-19 samples. T cells, B-cell-depleted T cells, or PBMCs supplied cDNA or gDNA.

In the authors' workflow: Scientists estimated how many nucleated cells there were by amplifying reference gene primers. The data were produced by immunoSEQ multiplex PCR, yet TCRdb's version contains in-frame clones alone and is incomplete. The D gene and trimming were derived from the DNA, and the V and J assignments and clone size from that table. Counted here are about 200,000 clones, under 85% occurring once; the ten biggest clones make up 7.8%. Germline CDR1 is SGHNT and CDR2 is YYREEE (reference sequence). The CDR3 covers 14 residues. V was shortened by 4 bases and J by 3 bases, with 13 bases between the two germline ends.

The chain links TRBV5-4 to TRBJ2-5; D is perhaps TRBD2 (5 bases). The sequenced sample consisted of peripheral blood. This clonotype was sampled from a woman older than 75 with COVID-19, enrolled during active disease. CDR3 sequence reads: CASSRPDGEETQYF. The CDR3 DNA reads as TGTGCCAGCAGCCGACCGGACGGGGAAGAGACCCAGTACTTC.